This is a list of T cell receptor beta chains from one sample in a study of cytomegalovirus exposure and HLA in healthy donors. Data came from immunoSEQ multiplex PCR; TCRdb stores just in-frame clones and leaves some out. This sample yields under 150,000 clones, of which 75% to 90% are seen a single time; under 7.5% belongs to the top ten. The material sequenced was PBMCs. The source is a woman aged 25 to 45 in good health and CMV-seropositive. The CDR3 runs from the conserved cysteine through the conserved F or W. A D gene is named only where the DNA matches it firmly. Size values are once, few and many counts, or a class for expanded clones, and some rows have none.

CDR3nt | CDR3aa | v_gene | abundance | d_gene | j_gene
TGTGCCACCGGACAGCATCGGAACACTGAAGCTTTCTTT | CATGQHRNTEAFF | TRBV6-5 | NA | NA | TRBJ1-1
TGTGCCAGCAGTGAAGAGGGGTTCTATGGCTACACCTTC | CASSEEGFYGYTF | TRBV2 | NA | NA | TRBJ1-2
TGCAGTTCCGGGACAGGGGCGACCCAGTACTTC | CSSGTGATQYF | TRBV20-1 | NA | TRBD1 | TRBJ2-5
TGCGCCAGCAGTTCGACTAGAGGAGACCCAGATACGCAGTATTTT | CASSSTRGDPDTQYF | TRBV10-1 | NA | NA | TRBJ2-3
TGCAGCGTTGGACTTGAGCGGGAGCTGTTTTTT | CSVGLERELFF | TRBV29-1 | NA | NA | TRBJ2-2
TGTGCCAGTAGTCGTGCAGGGACAGGGATCTATGGCTACACCTTC | CASSRAGTGIYGYTF | TRBV19 | once | TRBD1 | TRBJ1-2
TGTGCCAGCAGCTTAGATGAGGGGACAATGCTCAACGTCCTGACTTTC | CASSLDEGTMLNVLTF | TRBV11-2 | NA | NA | TRBJ2-6
TGTGCCACCAGGAAAGCGTCCTCGGGGGAGCAGTACTTC | CATRKASSGEQYF | TRBV15 | NA | NA | TRBJ2-7
TGTGCCAGTAGTTCAAGTGGGACTAGCACAGATACGCAGTATTTT | CASSSSGTSTDTQYF | TRBV19 | NA | NA | TRBJ2-3
TGTGCCAGCAGCGTAGGACGGGATGAGCAGTTCTTC | CASSVGRDEQFF | TRBV9 | NA | NA | TRBJ2-1
TGTGCCATCAGTGAGTCGGCAGAACAGGGCCCAGAGACCCAGTACTTC | CAISESAEQGPETQYF | TRBV10-3 | NA | NA | TRBJ2-5
TGTGCCAGCCTCCGAGTCGTGCGTATCACTGAAGCTTTCTTT | CASLRVVRITEAFF | TRBV2 | few | NA | TRBJ1-1
TGTGCCAGCTCACCAAGGCTAGCGGGGGACAATGAGCAGTTCTTC | CASSPRLAGDNEQFF | TRBV18 | few | TRBD2 | TRBJ2-1
TGCGCCACTTCATGGCCCTTCCCCCACGAGCAGTACTTC | CATSWPFPHEQYF | TRBV10-1 | NA | NA | TRBJ2-7
TGTGCCAGCAGCCAGGAACGGACAGGATCTTTTTTCTCTGGGGCCAACGTCCTGACTTTC | CASSQERTGSFFSGANVLTF | TRBV4-2 | NA | TRBD1 | TRBJ2-6
TGTGCCAGCAGTGAAGACGGGAGGGCTGGGCAGCTGGGGAATCAGCCCCAGCATTTT | CASSEDGRAGQLGNQPQHF | TRBV6-1 | NA | NA | TRBJ1-5
TGTGCCAGCTCACAACTGCCGGGGGGCCTCGGGGAGCTGTTTTTT | CASSQLPGGLGELFF | TRBV18 | NA | NA | TRBJ2-2
TGCGCCAGCACCTTAGACAGGGACACCGGGGAGCTGTTTTTT | CASTLDRDTGELFF | TRBV5-1 | once | TRBD1 | TRBJ2-2
TGTGCCTGGAGTGTACTGGGGGGAGAGACCCAGTACTTC | CAWSVLGGETQYF | TRBV30 | NA | NA | TRBJ2-5
TGTGCCAGCAGCTTGAGGACAGGGGACGACGAGCAGTACTTC | CASSLRTGDDEQYF | TRBV7-3 | NA | TRBD1 | TRBJ2-7
TGTGCGGCTGGGAGGGAGACCCAGTACTTC | CAAGRETQYF | TRBV19 | NA | NA | TRBJ2-5
TGTGCCAGCAGCCAACAGGGGGCTGGGGGCTACACCTTC | CASSQQGAGGYTF | TRBV7-9 | NA | TRBD1 | TRBJ1-2
TGTGCCAGCAGCTCCCTTGGAGGGGGCTTCGAGCAGTACTTC | CASSSLGGGFEQYF | TRBV7-3 | NA | NA | TRBJ2-7
TGTGCCAGCAGTGGGACAGGGGATCAGCCCCAGCATTTT | CASSGTGDQPQHF | TRBV6-1 | NA | TRBD1 | TRBJ1-5
TGCAGCGTTCAGAGGTTTGGAGATACGCAGTATTTT | CSVQRFGDTQYF | TRBV29-1 | NA | NA | TRBJ2-3
TGCGCCAGCAGCACCGGGACTAGCGGGAAGAGCTCAGATACGCAGTATTTT | CASSTGTSGKSSDTQYF | TRBV5-1 | NA | TRBD2 | TRBJ2-3
TGTGCCAGCAGTTACTCAGCGGCGGAGGGTCAGCCCCAGCATTTT | CASSYSAAEGQPQHF | TRBV6-5 | NA | NA | TRBJ1-5
TGCAGCGCGTCGGACAGCTCCTACGAGCAGTACTTC | CSASDSSYEQYF | TRBV29-1 | NA | NA | TRBJ2-7
TGTGCCTGGAGTAGAAGGGGTCTCAATCAGCCCCAGCATTTT | CAWSRRGLNQPQHF | TRBV30 | NA | NA | TRBJ1-5
TGTGCCAGCAGTTTTCCAGGGGCTCCCTACGAGCAGTACTTC | CASSFPGAPYEQYF | TRBV28 | NA | NA | TRBJ2-7
TGTGCCAGCAGATTAGCGGGCACCTACGAGCAGTACTTC | CASRLAGTYEQYF | TRBV2 | once | TRBD2 | TRBJ2-7
TGTGCCAGCAGTTTTCCCCTCGACGGACTAGTTGCACAAGAGCAGTTCTTC | CASSFPLDGLVAQEQFF | TRBV28 | NA | TRBD2 | TRBJ2-1
TGTGCCGGATCGCGGCTAGCGGGGGCAAACAATGAGCAGTTCTTC | CAGSRLAGANNEQFF | TRBV28 | few | TRBD2 | TRBJ2-1
TGTGCCAGCAGGACATATGCAACTAATGAAAAACTGTTTTTT | CASRTYATNEKLFF | TRBV2 | NA | NA | TRBJ1-4
TGTGCCAGCAGCCTGGGGGACAGACGCGAAGCTAACTATGGCTACACCTTC | CASSLGDRREANYGYTF | TRBV9 | NA | TRBD1 | TRBJ1-2
TGTGCCAGCAGTCGGACACGGCACTACGAGCAGTACTTC | CASSRTRHYEQYF | TRBV28 | NA | NA | TRBJ2-7